This T cell receptor beta chain appears in the sequencing data of a study of T cell clonotyping in hematopoietic cell transplantation. The CDR3 extends over 14 amino acids. CDR1 and CDR2 (germline): SGHAT, FQNNGV. Germline trimming cut 3 bases from V and 2 bases from J; bases unmatched to any gene: 3. Produced via immunoSEQ multiplex PCR; TCRdb's table is partial and in-frame only. The table has under 4,500 clones, 95% seen once. This sample comprised PBMCs, obtained 30 days after allogeneic stem cell transplant. This sequence joins TRBV11-2 and TRBJ2-5; TRBD1 agrees at 7 bases. The receptor was derived from a male patient in his fifties who had an allogeneic stem cell transplant from a related donor, so the T cells may come from the graft donor. Some clones in this sample may be carry-over from other donors' samples. DNA of the CDR3: TGTGCCAGCAGCTTTGGACAGGCACAAGAGACCCAGTACTTC. Translating gives CASSFGQAQETQYF.